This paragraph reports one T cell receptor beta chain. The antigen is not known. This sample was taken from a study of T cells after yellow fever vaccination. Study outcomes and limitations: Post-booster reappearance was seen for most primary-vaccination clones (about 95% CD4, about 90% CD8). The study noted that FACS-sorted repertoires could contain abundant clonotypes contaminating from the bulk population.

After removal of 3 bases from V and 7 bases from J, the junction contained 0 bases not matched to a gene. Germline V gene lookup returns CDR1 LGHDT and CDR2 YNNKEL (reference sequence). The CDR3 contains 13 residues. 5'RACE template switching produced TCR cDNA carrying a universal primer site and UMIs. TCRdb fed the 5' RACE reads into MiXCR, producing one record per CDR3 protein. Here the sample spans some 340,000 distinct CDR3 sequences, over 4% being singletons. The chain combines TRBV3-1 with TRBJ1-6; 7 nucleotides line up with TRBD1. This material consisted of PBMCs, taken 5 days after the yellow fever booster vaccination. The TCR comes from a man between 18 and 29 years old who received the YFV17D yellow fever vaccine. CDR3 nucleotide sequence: TGTGCCAGCAGCCAGACAGGGAATTCACCCCTCCACTTT. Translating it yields CASSQTGNSPLHF.